The clone carrying this TCR beta chain was seen only a few times. These data originate in a study of response to subunit inactivated influenza vaccine. TCRdb fed the RT-PCR reads into MiXCR, producing one record per CDR3 protein. The sample has just under 550,000 distinct CDR3 sequences, approximately 24% seen once. Trimming pared 4 bases from V and 2 bases from J, leaving 15 bases between. Germline values: CDR1 DFQATT, CDR2 SNEGSKA (reference sequence). The CDR3 extends over 14 amino acids. A further study also used this sample, focusing on T cells expressing NK-cell markers. That source notes: 5'RACE template switching built TCR beta cDNA with unique molecular identifiers. In the group of eight sequenced donors, seven were HCMV-seropositive and one was seronegative. Several donors showed these clonotypes also leading the CD3+CD56-NKG2C+ fraction.

The chain carries TRBV20-1 and TRBJ2-7; D may be TRBD2 (5 bases). This receptor was taken from a man in his fifties who received an inactivated influenza vaccine. The specimen comprised CD4+ T cells sorted from PBMCs, sampled about 11 days after vaccination. CDR3 protein: CSATTDRRAYEQYF. CDR3 nucleotides: TGCAGTGCTACCACGGACCGGCGGGCCTACGAGCAGTACTTC.